Listed here is a single TCR beta chain. Its antigen is currently unknown. The sample is drawn from a study of PD-1 blockade in classical Hodgkin lymphoma. This CDR3 region has 16 residues. Germline V gene data show CDR1 as SGDLS and CDR2 as YYNGEE. Trimming cost V 3 bases and J 2 bases; bases outside gene matches: 2. All the patients suffered relapse after autologous stem cell transplantation, and brentuximab vedotin exposure differed. Study-wide results and limits: Patients with an early start, nivolumab under 1 year after ASCT, were excluded. What drove the repertoire differences, possibly disease activity or prior therapy, has not been defined. The study found that TCR diversity rose significantly by C4D1 in CD4+ but not CD8+ cells.

Clones were read by immunoSEQ multiplex PCR, and TCRdb kept only the in-frame ones, dropping some. The table includes more than 25,000 clones, around 70% detected once. Specimen: peripheral blood mononuclear cells (PBMCs), collected before the second cycle of nivolumab. This receptor was identified in a human donor with classical Hodgkin lymphoma. V gene TRBV9 combines with J gene TRBJ2-5, with 15 bases lining up with TRBD2. The CDR3 DNA reads TGTGCCAGCAGCGACGGACTAGCGGGGGGGCAAGAGACCCAGTACTTC. It specifies CASSDGLAGGQETQYF.